Presented here are 18 T cell receptor beta chains from one specimen sequenced in a study of T cell repertoires in cytomegalovirus infection. TCRdb re-derived calls from the reads in MiXCR, one entry per CDR3 protein. The sample contains about 740,000 distinct CDR3 sequences, 35% to 45% of which appear only once. The source material was PBMCs. Receptors were obtained from a human donor in good health (CMV status not recorded). Some clones in this sample may be carry-over from other donors' samples.

In this sample, this clonotype turned up a few times. The rearrangement links TRBV20-1 to TRBJ2-7, with D perhaps TRBD2 (5 bases). There are 14 residues in the CDR3. CDR1 is DFQATT, CDR2 SNEGSKA, per germline (reference sequence). V lost 5 bases and J 4 bases, leaving 18 bases between the germline ends. The CDR3 is CSAAQLVGGYEQYF. CDR3 DNA sequence: TGCAGTGCTGCTCAACTAGTAGGAGGATACGAGCAGTACTTC.

At least ten counts were recorded for this clonotype. The J gene is TRBJ1-1, the V gene TRBV7-2; D call uncertain. CDR3 length: 11 residues. Trimming removed 2 bases from V and 11 bases from J, with 9 bases in between. From germline, CDR1 is SGHTA and CDR2 FQGNSA. CDR3 loop: CASSLTVGAFF. The CDR3 DNA follows: TGTGCCAGCAGCTTAACAGTTGGGGCTTTCTTT.

The chain joins TRBV28 to TRBJ2-5; D possibly corresponds to TRBD1 (6 bases). From germline, CDR1 is MDHEN and CDR2 SYDVKM. V was shortened by 4 bases and J by 0 bases, with 15 bases between the two germline ends. This CDR3 region has 16 residues. DNA of the CDR3: TGTGCCAGCAGTTCGAGACAGGCGCAGCACCAAGAGACCCAGTACTTC. Encoded protein: CASSSRQAQHQETQYF.

The rearrangement uses TRBV19 and TRBJ2-7, with D possibly matching TRBD2 (6 bases). The V gene's germline CDR1 is LNHDA and CDR2 SQIVND (reference sequence). CDR3 length: 14 amino acids. V lost 5 bases and J lost 13, with 24 bases in between. The DNA for the CDR3 is TGTGCCAGTAGTGGCGGCGGGGAGACCTACGAGAATTACTTC. It encodes CASSGGGETYENYF. Looking up the rest from reference TRBV19 and TRBJ2-7 gives the full variable domain: DGGITQSPKYLFRKEGQNVTLSCEQNLNHDAMYWYRQDPGQGLRLIYYSQIVNDFQKGDIAEGYSVSREKKESFPLTVTSAQKNPTAFYLCASSGGGETYENYFGPGTRLTVT.

This chain links TRBV28 with TRBJ1-1; D gene ambiguous. V lost 5 bases, J lost 0 bases, and 16 bases lay in between. The CDR3 covers 16 residues. The germline V gene encodes CDR1 MDHEN and CDR2 SYDVKM. CDR3 in DNA: TGTGCCAGCAGTCCGTGGAAAGGGCCGATGAACACTGAAGCTTTCTTT. The encoded protein is CASSPWKGPMNTEAFF.

The chain recombines TRBV20-1 with TRBJ1-5; D possibly corresponds to TRBD1 (6 bases). V lost 0 bases to trimming and J lost 3 bases, with 21 bases between them. There are 18 residues in the CDR3. Germline CDR1 and CDR2: DFQATT and SNEGSKA (reference sequence). The CDR3: CSARDPGVRLLFNQPQHF. The CDR3 bases are TGCAGTGCTAGAGACCCAGGGGTGCGCCTTCTCTTCAATCAGCCCCAGCATTTT.

V gene TRBV24-1 combines with J gene TRBJ2-7; TRBD1 or TRBD2 may be the D gene (5 bases each). CDR3 length: 12 residues. Germline CDR1 is KGHDR and CDR2 is SFDVKD. Trimming stripped 0 bases from V and 7 bases from J, with 6 bases between. CDR3 bases: TGTGCCACCAGTGATTTGTGGGGGGAGCAGTACTTC. This sequence encodes CATSDLWGEQYF.

Worth noting for this clonotype: One end of the junction varies from germline; a read error may be responsible. The rearrangement links TRBV5-5 to TRBJ2-2; tentative D call: TRBD2 (5 bases). This CDR3 is 14 amino acids long. Per germline, CDR1 SGHKS and CDR2 YYEKEE (reference sequence). CDR3 coding DNA: TGTGCCAGCAGCCCCGGGATTTACACCGGGGATCTGTTTTTT. Amino acid sequence: CASSPGIYTGDLFF.

This clonotype was detected a few times. V is TRBV30 and J is TRBJ1-1, with a tentative D call TRBD1 (5 bases). The germline V and J ends were trimmed by 4 bases and 1 base, with 19 bases remaining between them. The CDR3 loop spans 16 amino acids. Germline V gene lookup returns CDR1 GTSNPN and CDR2 SVGIG (reference sequence). In nucleotides, the CDR3 is TGTGCCTGGAAAATGTACGTAGGGGCGCAGAACACTGAAGCTTTCTTT. Translated, it gives CAWKMYVGAQNTEAFF.

The chain has TRBV27 and TRBJ2-7; 8 positions match TRBD2. The CDR3 loop spans 14 amino acids. The germline CDR1 and CDR2 sequences are MNHEY and SMNVEV (reference sequence). With V trimmed by 6 bases and J by 0 bases, 4 bases remained unmatched. DNA of the CDR3: TGTGCCAGCAGGACTAGCGTCAGCTCCTACGAGCAGTACTTC. This encodes CASRTSVSSYEQYF.

The chain joins TRBV28 to TRBJ2-2; the match to TRBD2 covers 8 bases. The CDR3 has 13 amino acids. Looked up from germline, CDR1 is MDHEN and CDR2 is SYDVKM. J gave up 6 bases and V 6 bases, and 3 bases lay outside the gene matches. CDR3 protein: CASRSGGPGELFF. The DNA for the CDR3 is TGTGCCAGCAGGAGCGGGGGTCCCGGGGAGCTGTTTTTT.

This clonotype was recorded many times. This CDR3 reads CASSLVGGNNQPQHF. CDR3 DNA: TGTGCCAGCAGCTTAGTTGGGGGGAACAATCAGCCCCAGCATTTT. V usage is TRBV7-2 and J usage is TRBJ1-5, with a tentative D call TRBD1 (5 bases). CDR1 and CDR2 (germline): SGHTA, FQGNSA. CDR3 length: 15 residues. V shed 1 base and J shed 3 bases, with 10 bases lying between them.

This clonotype came up a few times. The chain carries TRBV7-9 and TRBJ2-2; no firm D call. The CDR3 contains 14 residues. Germline loops: CDR1 SEHNR, CDR2 FQNEAQ (reference sequence). Trimming left V 3 bases short and J 7 bases short, with 12 bases between. The CDR3: CASSFMSKGGELFF. The DNA for the CDR3 is TGTGCCAGCAGCTTTATGTCCAAGGGCGGGGAGCTGTTTTTT.

This CDR3 is CSASALGTGGYNEQFF. CDR3 nucleotides: TGCAGTGCTAGTGCGCTTGGGACAGGGGGTTACAATGAGCAGTTCTTC. The V and J genes are TRBV20-1 and TRBJ2-1; 11 bases fit TRBD1. Germline values: CDR1 DFQATT, CDR2 SNEGSKA (reference sequence). Trimming removed 3 bases from V and 4 bases from J; junction bases left unmatched: 8. This CDR3 comprises 16 residues.

This clonotype occurred a few times. The V and J genes are TRBV7-8 and TRBJ2-5; maybe TRBD2 (6 bases). Per germline, CDR1 SGHVS and CDR2 FQNEAQ. The CDR3 is 14 amino acids. Trimming removed 1 base from V and 5 bases from J, with 11 bases in between. The CDR3 coding sequence is TGTGCCAGCAGCTTAGTGAGTCGGGAGGAGACCCAGTACTTC. This translates into CASSLVSREETQYF.

V and J are TRBV24-1 and TRBJ1-4; no definite D call. V lost 3 bases and J 4 bases, leaving 11 bases between the germline ends. Germline-derived CDR1 and CDR2 are KGHDR and SFDVKD. The CDR3 is made up of 15 amino acids. The CDR3 DNA follows: TGTGCCACCAGTGATCCAAGTATGAGTAATGAAAAACTGTTTTTT. Protein: CATSDPSMSNEKLFF.

The chain joins TRBV7-9 to TRBJ2-2; possible D gene TRBD1, 5 bases. The CDR3 extends over 17 amino acids. Between the trimmed V and J ends, which lost 3 bases and 0 bases, there was a span of 14 bases. The germline gives CDR1 SEHNR, CDR2 FQNEAQ (reference sequence). CDR3: CASSFNPGNPNTGELFF. For the CDR3, the DNA is TGTGCCAGCAGCTTTAATCCAGGGAACCCGAACACCGGGGAGCTGTTTTTT.

The chain uses TRBV20-1 and TRBJ1-2, with a possible D match to TRBD1 (6 bases). Germline values: CDR1 DFQATT, CDR2 SNEGSKA (reference sequence). Deletions cut 0 bases from V and 1 base from J, with 12 bases between. The CDR3 sequence is 15 residues long. The CDR3 DNA follows: TGCAGTGCTAGAGATCCGGGGGCCCTTAACTATGGCTACACCTTC. Protein sequence: CSARDPGALNYGYTF.